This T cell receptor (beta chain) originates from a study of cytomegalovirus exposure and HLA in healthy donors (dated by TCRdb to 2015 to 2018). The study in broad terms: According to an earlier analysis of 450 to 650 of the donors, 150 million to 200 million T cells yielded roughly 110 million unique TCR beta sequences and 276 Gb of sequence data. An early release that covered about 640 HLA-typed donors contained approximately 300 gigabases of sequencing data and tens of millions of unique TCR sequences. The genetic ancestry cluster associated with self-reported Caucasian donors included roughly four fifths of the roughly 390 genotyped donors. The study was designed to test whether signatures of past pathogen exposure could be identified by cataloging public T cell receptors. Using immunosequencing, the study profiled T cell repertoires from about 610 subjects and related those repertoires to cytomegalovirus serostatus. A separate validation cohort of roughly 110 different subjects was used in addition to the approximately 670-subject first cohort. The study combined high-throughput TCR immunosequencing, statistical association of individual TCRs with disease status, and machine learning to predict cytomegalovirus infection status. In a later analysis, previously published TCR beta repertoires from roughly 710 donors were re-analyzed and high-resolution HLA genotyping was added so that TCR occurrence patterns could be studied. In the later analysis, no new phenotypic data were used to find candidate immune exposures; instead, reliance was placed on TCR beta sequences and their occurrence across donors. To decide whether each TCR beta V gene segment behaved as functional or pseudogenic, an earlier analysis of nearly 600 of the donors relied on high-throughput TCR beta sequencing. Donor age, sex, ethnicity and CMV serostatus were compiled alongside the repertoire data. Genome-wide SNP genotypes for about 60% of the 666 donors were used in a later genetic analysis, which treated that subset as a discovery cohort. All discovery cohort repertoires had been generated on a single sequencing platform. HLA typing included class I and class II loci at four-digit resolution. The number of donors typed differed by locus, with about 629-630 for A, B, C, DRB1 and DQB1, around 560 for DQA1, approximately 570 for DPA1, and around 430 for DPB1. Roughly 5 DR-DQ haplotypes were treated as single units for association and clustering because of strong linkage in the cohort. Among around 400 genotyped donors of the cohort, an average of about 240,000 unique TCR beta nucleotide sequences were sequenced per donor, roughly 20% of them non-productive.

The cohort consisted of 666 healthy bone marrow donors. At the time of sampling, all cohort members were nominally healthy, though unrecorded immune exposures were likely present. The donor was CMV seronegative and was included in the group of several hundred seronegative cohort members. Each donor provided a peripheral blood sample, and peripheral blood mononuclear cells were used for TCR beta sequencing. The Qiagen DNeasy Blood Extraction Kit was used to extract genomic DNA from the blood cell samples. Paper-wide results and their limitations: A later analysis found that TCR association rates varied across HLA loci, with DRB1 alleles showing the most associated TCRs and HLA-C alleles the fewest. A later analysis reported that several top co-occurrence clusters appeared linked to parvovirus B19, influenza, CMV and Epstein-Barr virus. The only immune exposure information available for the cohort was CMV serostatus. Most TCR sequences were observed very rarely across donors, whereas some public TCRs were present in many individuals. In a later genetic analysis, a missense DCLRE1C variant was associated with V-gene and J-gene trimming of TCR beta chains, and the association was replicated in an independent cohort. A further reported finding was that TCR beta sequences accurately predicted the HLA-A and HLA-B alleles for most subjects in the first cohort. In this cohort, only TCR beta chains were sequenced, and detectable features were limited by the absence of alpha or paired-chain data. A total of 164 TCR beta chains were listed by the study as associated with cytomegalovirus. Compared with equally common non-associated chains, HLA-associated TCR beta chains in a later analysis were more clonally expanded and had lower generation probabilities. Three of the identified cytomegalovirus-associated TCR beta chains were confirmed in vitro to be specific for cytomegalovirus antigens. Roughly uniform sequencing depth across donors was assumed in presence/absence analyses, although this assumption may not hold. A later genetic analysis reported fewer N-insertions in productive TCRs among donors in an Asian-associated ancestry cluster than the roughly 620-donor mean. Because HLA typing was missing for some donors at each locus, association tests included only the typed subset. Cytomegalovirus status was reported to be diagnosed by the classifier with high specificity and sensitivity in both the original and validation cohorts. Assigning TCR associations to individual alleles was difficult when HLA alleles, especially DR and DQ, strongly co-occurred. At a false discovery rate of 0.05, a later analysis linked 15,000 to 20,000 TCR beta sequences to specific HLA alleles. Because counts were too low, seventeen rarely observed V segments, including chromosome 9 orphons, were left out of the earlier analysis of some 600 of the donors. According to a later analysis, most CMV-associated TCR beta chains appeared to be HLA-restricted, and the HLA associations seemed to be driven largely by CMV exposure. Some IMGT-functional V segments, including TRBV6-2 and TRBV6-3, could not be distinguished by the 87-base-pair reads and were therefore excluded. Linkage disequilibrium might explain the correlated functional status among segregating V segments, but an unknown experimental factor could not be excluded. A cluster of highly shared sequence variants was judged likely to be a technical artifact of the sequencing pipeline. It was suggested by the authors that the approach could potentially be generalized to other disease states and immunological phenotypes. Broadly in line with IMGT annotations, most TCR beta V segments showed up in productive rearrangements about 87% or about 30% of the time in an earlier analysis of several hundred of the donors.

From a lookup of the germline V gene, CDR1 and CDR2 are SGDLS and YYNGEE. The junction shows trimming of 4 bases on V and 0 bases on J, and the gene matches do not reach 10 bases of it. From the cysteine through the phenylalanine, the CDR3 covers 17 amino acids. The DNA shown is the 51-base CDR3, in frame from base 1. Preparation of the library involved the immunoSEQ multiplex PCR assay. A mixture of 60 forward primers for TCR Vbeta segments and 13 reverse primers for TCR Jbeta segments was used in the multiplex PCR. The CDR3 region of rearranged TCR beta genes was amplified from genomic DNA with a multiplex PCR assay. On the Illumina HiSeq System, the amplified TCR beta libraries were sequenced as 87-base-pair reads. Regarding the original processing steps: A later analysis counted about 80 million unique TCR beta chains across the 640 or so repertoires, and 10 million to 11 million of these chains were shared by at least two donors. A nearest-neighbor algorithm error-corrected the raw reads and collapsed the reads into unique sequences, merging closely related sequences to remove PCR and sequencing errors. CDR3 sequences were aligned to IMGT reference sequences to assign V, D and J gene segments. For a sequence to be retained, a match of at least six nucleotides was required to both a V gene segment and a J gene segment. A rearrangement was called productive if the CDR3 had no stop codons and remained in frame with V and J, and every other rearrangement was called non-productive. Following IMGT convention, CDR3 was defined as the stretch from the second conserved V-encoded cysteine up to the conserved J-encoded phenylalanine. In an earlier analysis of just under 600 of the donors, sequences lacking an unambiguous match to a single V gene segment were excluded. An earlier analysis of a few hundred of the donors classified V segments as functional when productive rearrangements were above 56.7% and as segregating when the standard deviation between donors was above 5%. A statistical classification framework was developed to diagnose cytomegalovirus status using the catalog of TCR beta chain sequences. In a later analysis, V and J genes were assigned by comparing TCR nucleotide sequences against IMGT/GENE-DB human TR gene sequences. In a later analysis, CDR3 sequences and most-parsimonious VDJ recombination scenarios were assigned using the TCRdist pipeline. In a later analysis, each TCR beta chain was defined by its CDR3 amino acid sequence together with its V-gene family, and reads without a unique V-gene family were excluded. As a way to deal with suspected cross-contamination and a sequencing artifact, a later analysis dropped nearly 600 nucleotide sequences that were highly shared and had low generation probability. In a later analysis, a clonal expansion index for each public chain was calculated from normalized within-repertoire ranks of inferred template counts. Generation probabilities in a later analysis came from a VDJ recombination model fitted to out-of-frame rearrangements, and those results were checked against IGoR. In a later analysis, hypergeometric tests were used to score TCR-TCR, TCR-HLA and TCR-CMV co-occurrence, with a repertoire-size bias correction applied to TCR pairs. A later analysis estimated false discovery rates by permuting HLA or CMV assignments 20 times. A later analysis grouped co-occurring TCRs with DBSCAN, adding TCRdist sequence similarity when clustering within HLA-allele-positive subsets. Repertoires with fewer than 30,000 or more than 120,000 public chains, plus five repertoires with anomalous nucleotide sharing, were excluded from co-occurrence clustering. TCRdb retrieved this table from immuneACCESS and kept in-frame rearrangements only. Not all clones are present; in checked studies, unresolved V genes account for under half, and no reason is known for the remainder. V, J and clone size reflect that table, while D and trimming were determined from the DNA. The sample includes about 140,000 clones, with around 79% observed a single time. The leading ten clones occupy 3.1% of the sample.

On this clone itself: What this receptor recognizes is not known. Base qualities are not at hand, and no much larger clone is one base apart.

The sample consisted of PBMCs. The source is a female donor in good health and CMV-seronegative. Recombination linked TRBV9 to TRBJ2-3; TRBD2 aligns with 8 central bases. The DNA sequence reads TGTGCCAGCAGCCTAGAAGGTAGCGGGGCGAGCACAGATACGCAGTATTTT. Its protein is CASSLEGSGASTDTQYF.